The clone carrying this T cell receptor (beta chain) turned up a few times. The antigen remains undetermined. This sample is part of a study of vaccination and CD4 T cells after COVID-19. Study-wide context: Following dose two, a median approximately 65 days (range 14 to 241) passed before post-vaccine samples were taken. Overlapping peptides of the spike proteins of SARS-CoV-2, HCoV-NL63, HCoV-OC43 and HCoV-229E were used for cell stimulation. Whole-study findings and limits: Vaccine-specific clones numbering 304 of 307 showed spike mono-reactivity in convalescent patients.

Germline lookup yields CDR1 MNHEY and CDR2 SMNVEV (reference sequence). The J segment lost 8 bases and the V segment lost 7 bases, leaving 17 bases of the junction unmatched. This CDR3 contains 16 residues. Scientists ran DNA taken from cultured CD4+ T cells through the Oncomine TCR Beta short-read assay for sequencing. TCRdb ran MiXCR on the PCR reads and lists one entry per CDR3 protein. The profile covers about 10,000 distinct CDR3 sequences, with 25% to 35% appearing a single time and roughly a tenth taken by the ten largest. The treatment: roughly ten-day PBMC culture with coronavirus spike peptide pools or control peptides (ViraFEST assay). After expanding antigen-specific T cells with peptide pools, ViraFEST sequenced their TCRs.

The genes are TRBV27 and TRBJ2-1; 7 positions match TRBD2. The sample in question was CD4+ T cells from blood, cultured in vitro, obtained after SARS-CoV-2 vaccination. The clonotype was recovered from a human donor who had recovered from COVID-19. DNA of the CDR3: TGTGCCAGCACCTCCCTAGGGGAGGGCTTCTGGCATGAGCAGTTCTTC. Translation gives CASTSLGEGFWHEQFF.